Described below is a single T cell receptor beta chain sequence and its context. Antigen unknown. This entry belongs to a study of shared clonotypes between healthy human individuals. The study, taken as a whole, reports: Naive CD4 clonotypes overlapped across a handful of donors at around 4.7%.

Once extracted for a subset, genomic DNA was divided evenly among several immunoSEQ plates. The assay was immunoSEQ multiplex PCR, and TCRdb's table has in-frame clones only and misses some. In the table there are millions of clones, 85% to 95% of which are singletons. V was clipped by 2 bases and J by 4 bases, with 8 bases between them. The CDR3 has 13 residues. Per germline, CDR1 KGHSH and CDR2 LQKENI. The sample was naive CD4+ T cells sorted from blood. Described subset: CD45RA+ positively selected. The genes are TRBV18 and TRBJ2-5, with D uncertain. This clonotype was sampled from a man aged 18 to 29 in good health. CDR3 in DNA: TGTGCCAGCTCACCAGCTAGTCTAGAGACCCAGTACTTC. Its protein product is CASSPASLETQYF.